This TCR beta chain was observed in a study of T cell repertoires in cytomegalovirus infection. Study-level background: Selected CMV epitopes included recently identified HLA-C-restricted ones as well as well-studied HLA-B-restricted ones. Based on public TCR beta signatures, there were indications of CMV infection and of a matching HLA type. Study conclusions and caveats: In two of eight donors, the top clonotype was HLA-C-restricted CMV-specific. Frequencies of public TCR beta families were cumulated, and this identified carriers of CMV plus the relevant HLA.

In its sample, this clonotype was seen many times. Its antigen remains unidentified. TCRdb passed the reads through MiXCR, listing each CDR3 protein once. The data show roughly 860,000 distinct CDR3 sequences, approximately 30% seen once. Material: cultured CD8+ T cells from PBMCs, obtained from culture after CMV antigen stimulation. The TCR was taken from a human donor in good health (CMV status not recorded). Some clones in this sample may be carry-over from other donors' samples.

This CDR3 reads CASSLYNQGGSGELFF. CDR3 DNA sequence: TGTGCCAGCAGTCTTTACAATCAGGGGGGCTCAGGGGAGCTGTTTTTT. The V gene is TRBV7-8, the J gene TRBJ2-2, with D perhaps matching TRBD1 (7 bases). Trimming left V 6 bases short and J 8 bases short, with 22 bases between. The length of the CDR3 is 16 residues. The germline CDR1 and CDR2 sequences are SGHVS and FQNEAQ.